The rows below give T cell receptor beta chains drawn from one sample of a study of shared clonotypes between healthy human individuals. TCRdb's table, derived via immunoSEQ multiplex PCR, lists solely in-frame clones and lacks some. The table records around 990,000 clones, roughly 80% of them present only once. The sequenced sample consisted of memory CD4+ T cells from PBMCs. The receptors come from a young man in good health. Some clones in this sample may be carry-over from other donors' samples. The conserved cysteine and the conserved F or W are not part of the CDR3 here. The D gene is left open where the match is weak.

len: 12
v_gene: TRBV19
d_gene: -
CDR3aa: ATREGGRSYEQY

len: 12
v_gene: TRBV6-5
d_gene: TRBD1
CDR3aa: ASSRDRSNYGYT

len: 14
v_gene: TRBV11-2
d_gene: TRBD2
CDR3aa: ASSNSGPSRTDTQY

len: 11
v_gene: TRBV6-5
d_gene: TRBD1
CDR3aa: ASRKQGIDEQY

len: 13
v_gene: TRBV27
d_gene: TRBD1
CDR3aa: ASSFRQGAGETQY

len: 15
v_gene: TRBV5-1
d_gene: TRBD1
CDR3aa: ASSLATTGGGSEKLF

len: 13
v_gene: TRBV7-3
d_gene: -
CDR3aa: ASSPGPSTPQGYT

len: 12
v_gene: TRBV19
d_gene: -
CDR3aa: ASSPTGVSYEQY

len: 12
v_gene: TRBV5-1
d_gene: -
CDR3aa: ASSLLTGNTEAF

len: 11
v_gene: TRBV6-5
d_gene: -
CDR3aa: ASKLTLADTQY

len: 15
v_gene: TRBV4-1
d_gene: TRBD2
CDR3aa: ASSPGLAVSSYNEQF

len: 14
v_gene: TRBV28
d_gene: -
CDR3aa: ASSLWPLVGNTEAF

len: 16
v_gene: TRBV2
d_gene: TRBD1
CDR3aa: ASSEKRAGGFSNYGYT

len: 13
v_gene: TRBV7-2
d_gene: -
CDR3aa: ASKKTGAPPETQY

len: 13
v_gene: TRBV5-1
d_gene: -
CDR3aa: ASSLVGTAYNEQF

len: 14
v_gene: TRBV18
d_gene: -
CDR3aa: ASSPDSARSTDTQY

len: 13
v_gene: TRBV15
d_gene: -
CDR3aa: ATSRDRSLNTEAF

len: 11
v_gene: TRBV2
d_gene: -
CDR3aa: ASNSEGRAGYT

len: 13
v_gene: TRBV28
d_gene: -
CDR3aa: ASHSMRASLYGYT

len: 16
v_gene: TRBV11-2
d_gene: -
CDR3aa: ASSLPGGSEALWNEQF

len: 12
v_gene: TRBV7-3
d_gene: -
CDR3aa: ASSLLSVGTEAF

len: 14
v_gene: TRBV19
d_gene: TRBD2
CDR3aa: ASSSTSGGNTGELF

len: 14
v_gene: TRBV5-1
d_gene: TRBD1
CDR3aa: ASRRGTGDGNTEAF

len: 13
v_gene: TRBV5-1
d_gene: -
CDR3aa: ASSPNPGAEDTQY

len: 13
v_gene: TRBV11-2
d_gene: TRBD2
CDR3aa: ASSAGLASSYEQY

len: 12
v_gene: TRBV2
d_gene: -
CDR3aa: ASRAGLGYQPQH

len: 12
v_gene: TRBV5-7
d_gene: TRBD2
CDR3aa: ASSLCGRANEQY

len: 14
v_gene: TRBV7-9
d_gene: TRBD1
CDR3aa: ASRSRGGPGANVLT

len: 13
v_gene: TRBV11-2
d_gene: TRBD2
CDR3aa: ASSLGGRARNEQF

len: 16
v_gene: TRBV4-1
d_gene: TRBD2
CDR3aa: ASSQASGTSGRGYEQY

len: 12
v_gene: TRBV5-1
d_gene: -
CDR3aa: ASSLGLLPETQY

len: 11
v_gene: TRBV6-6
d_gene: -
CDR3aa: ASTLPGTDTQY

len: 11
v_gene: TRBV4-1
d_gene: TRBD2
CDR3aa: ASSQGLQETQY

len: 13
v_gene: TRBV29-1
d_gene: -
CDR3aa: SVRGSVGNYNEQF

len: 11
v_gene: TRBV23-1
d_gene: -
CDR3aa: ASKEIPPETQY

len: 13
v_gene: TRBV7-2
d_gene: TRBD2
CDR3aa: ASSLGRGRAAEQY

len: 16
v_gene: TRBV9
d_gene: TRBD2
CDR3aa: ASSPLAGGPINTGELF

len: 12
v_gene: TRBV19
d_gene: TRBD1
CDR3aa: ASSTTGENQPQH

len: 12
v_gene: TRBV4-1
d_gene: TRBD1
CDR3aa: ASSLRDSSDGYT

len: 14
v_gene: TRBV5-4
d_gene: -
CDR3aa: ASSLAAGLYTDTQY

len: 11
v_gene: TRBV7-2
d_gene: -
CDR3aa: ASSLDYGDTQY

len: 13
v_gene: TRBV2
d_gene: -
CDR3aa: ASSVRDGGGDTQY

len: 13
v_gene: TRBV4-2
d_gene: TRBD1
CDR3aa: ASSPRDRGSYEQY

len: 11
v_gene: TRBV7-2
d_gene: -
CDR3aa: ASSSGGTVGYT

len: 14
v_gene: TRBV7-2
d_gene: -
CDR3aa: ASSLRSGGANEKLF

len: 10
v_gene: TRBV10-2
d_gene: TRBD1
CDR3aa: ASSGQAETQY

len: 12
v_gene: TRBV28
d_gene: -
CDR3aa: ASSPGLWKETQY

len: 11
v_gene: TRBV6-5
d_gene: -
CDR3aa: ASNSGAPETQY

len: 13
v_gene: TRBV9
d_gene: -
CDR3aa: ASSVDSGPYNEQF

len: 12
v_gene: TRBV28
d_gene: TRBD1
CDR3aa: ASSLQGARETQY

len: 11
v_gene: TRBV5-1
d_gene: -
CDR3aa: ASSAGPSGELF

len: 12
v_gene: TRBV7-3
d_gene: TRBD2
CDR3aa: ASSFSGGRDEQF

len: 11
v_gene: TRBV28
d_gene: -
CDR3aa: ASSKGGAYGYT

len: 13
v_gene: TRBV28
d_gene: -
CDR3aa: ASSLYRLEDPEQY

len: 12
v_gene: TRBV11-2
d_gene: TRBD2
CDR3aa: ASSFRLATDTQY